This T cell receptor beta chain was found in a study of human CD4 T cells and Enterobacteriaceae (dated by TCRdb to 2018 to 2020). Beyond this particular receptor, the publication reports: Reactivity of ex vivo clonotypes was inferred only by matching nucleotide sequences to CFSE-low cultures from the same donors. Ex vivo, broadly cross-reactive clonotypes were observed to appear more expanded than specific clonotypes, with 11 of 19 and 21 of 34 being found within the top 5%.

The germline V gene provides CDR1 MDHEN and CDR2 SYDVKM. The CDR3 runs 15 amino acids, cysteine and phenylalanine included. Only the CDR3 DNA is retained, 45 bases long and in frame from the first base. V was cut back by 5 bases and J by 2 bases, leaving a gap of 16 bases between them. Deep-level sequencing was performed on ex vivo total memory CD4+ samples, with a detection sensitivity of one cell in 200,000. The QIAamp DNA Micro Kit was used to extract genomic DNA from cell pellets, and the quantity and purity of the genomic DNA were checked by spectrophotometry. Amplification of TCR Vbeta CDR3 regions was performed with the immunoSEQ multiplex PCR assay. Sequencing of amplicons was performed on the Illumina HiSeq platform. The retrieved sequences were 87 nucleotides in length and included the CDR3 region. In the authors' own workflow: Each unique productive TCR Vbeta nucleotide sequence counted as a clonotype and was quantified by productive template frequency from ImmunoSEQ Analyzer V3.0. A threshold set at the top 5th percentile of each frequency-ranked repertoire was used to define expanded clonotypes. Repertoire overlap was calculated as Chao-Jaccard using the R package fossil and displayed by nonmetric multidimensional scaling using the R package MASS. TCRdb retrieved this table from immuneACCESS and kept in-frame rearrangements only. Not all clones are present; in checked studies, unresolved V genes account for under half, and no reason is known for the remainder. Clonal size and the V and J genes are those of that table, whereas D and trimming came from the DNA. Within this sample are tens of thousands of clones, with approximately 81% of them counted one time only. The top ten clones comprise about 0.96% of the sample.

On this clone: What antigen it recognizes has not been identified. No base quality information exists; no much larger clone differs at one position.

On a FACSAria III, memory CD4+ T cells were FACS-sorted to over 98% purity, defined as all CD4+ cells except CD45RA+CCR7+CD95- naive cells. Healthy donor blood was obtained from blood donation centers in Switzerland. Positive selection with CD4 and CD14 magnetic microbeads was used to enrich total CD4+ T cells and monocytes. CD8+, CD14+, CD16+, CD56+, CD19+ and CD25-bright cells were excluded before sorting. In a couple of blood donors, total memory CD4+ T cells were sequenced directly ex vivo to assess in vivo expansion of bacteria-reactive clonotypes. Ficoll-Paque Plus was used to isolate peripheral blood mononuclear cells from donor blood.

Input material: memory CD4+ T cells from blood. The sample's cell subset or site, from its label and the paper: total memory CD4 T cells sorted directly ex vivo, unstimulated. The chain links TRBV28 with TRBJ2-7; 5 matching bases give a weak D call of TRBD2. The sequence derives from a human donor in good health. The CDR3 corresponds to CASSPPSRAPYEQYF. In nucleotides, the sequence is TGTGCCAGCAGTCCCCCGTCGCGGGCTCCCTACGAGCAGTACTTC.